One sample yielded the 27 T cell receptor beta chains listed below, sequenced in a study of a mutant IDH1 vaccine in newly diagnosed glioma (dated by TCRdb to the early 2020s). The sample's time point label, decoded: week 35, safety follow-up. Each vaccine dose, consisting of 300 ug of a 20-mer mutant IDH1 peptide in Montanide, was administered subcutaneously with topical imiquimod. What these receptors recognize is not known. The protocol used for the library was the immunoSEQ multiplex PCR assay. Here the immuneACCESS table is served through TCRdb, limited to in-frame sequences with V and J called. Missing clones are a known gap in these copies; in checked studies unresolved V genes cover under half, and the rest lacks a known reason. Within this sample are over 45,000 clones, with 60% to 85% of them counted one time only. Of the sample, 12% is held by the ten largest clones. The input for sequencing was PBMCs, taken from a glioma patient whose treatment included an IDH1 peptide vaccine. These receptor sequences come from a middle-aged man with glioma.

The genes are TRBV14 and TRBJ1-1; D unclear. Germline V lookup: CDR1 SGHDN, CDR2 FVKESK. The V end lost 1 base, the J end lost 0 bases, and 6 bases lay between the germline ends. The CDR3 has 14 residues. CDR3 amino acids: CASSQAGMNTEAFF. CDR3 in DNA: TGTGCCAGCAGCCAAGCTGGTATGAACACTGAAGCTTTCTTT.

The chain recombines TRBV18 with TRBJ2-5; D tentatively fits TRBD1 or TRBD2 (5 bases each). The germline gives CDR1 KGHSH, CDR2 LQKENI. V was trimmed by 2 bases and J by 0 bases, leaving 13 bases between them. This CDR3 contains 16 residues. The CDR3 bases are TGTGCCAGCTCACCAGGGCTGGGGACCCACCAAGAGACCCAGTACTTC. Encoded protein: CASSPGLGTHQETQYF.

The gene calls are TRBV7-9 and TRBJ1-2; a possible D gene is TRBD1 (5 bases). Looked up from germline, CDR1 is SEHNR and CDR2 is FQNEAQ (reference sequence). This CDR3 region has 16 residues. Trimming removed 3 bases from V and 6 bases from J, with 20 bases in between. The CDR3 is CASSLGRLGLWDGYTF. DNA of the CDR3: TGTGCCAGCAGCTTGGGGCGGCTAGGTCTATGGGATGGCTACACCTTC.

Judged by abundance, this clone is medium-sized (0.01 to 0.1%). V gene TRBV29-1 combines with J gene TRBJ1-5; the D gene is possibly TRBD1 (6 bases). This CDR3 region has 13 residues. Trimming stripped 6 bases from V and 3 bases from J, with 12 bases between. Looked up from germline, CDR1 is SQVTM and CDR2 is ANQGSEA. The CDR3 DNA is TGCAGCGTCAGGGACAACCTCAATCAGCCCCAGCATTTT. Translating it yields CSVRDNLNQPQHF.

The CDR3 DNA follows: TGCGCCAGCAGCACAGGACGGGTCGGCGGGAGGGCCGCAGATACGCAGTATTTT. Its protein is CASSTGRVGGRAADTQYF. The chain recombines TRBV5-1 with TRBJ2-3; 9 bases match TRBD2. Germline CDR1 and CDR2: SGHRS and YFSETQ. With V trimmed by 4 bases and J by 4 bases, 16 bases remained unmatched. This CDR3 is built from 18 residues.

The rearrangement links TRBV19 to TRBJ1-5, with 11 bases identical to TRBD1. This CDR3 is built from 16 residues. Per germline, CDR1 LNHDA and CDR2 SQIVND (reference sequence). J was trimmed by 1 base and V by 3 bases; bases with no gene match: 2. The CDR3 DNA reads TGTGCCAGTAGTATGGGACAGGGGGTGAGCAATCAGCCCCAGCATTTT. Protein: CASSMGQGVSNQPQHF.

There are a few counts of this clone. This sample includes further DNA sequences coding for the same CDR3. The gene calls are TRBV7-9 and TRBJ1-4; no clear D. Trimming pared 7 bases from V and 2 bases from J, leaving 8 bases between. Per the germline V gene, CDR1 is SEHNR and CDR2 is FQNEAQ (reference sequence). CDR3 size: 13 residues. The CDR3 here is CASTEATNEKLFF. In nucleotides, the CDR3 is TGTGCCAGCACAGAAGCTACTAATGAAAAACTGTTTTTT. The whole variable domain, remainder taken from reference TRBV7-9 and TRBJ1-4, is DTGVSQNPRHKITKRGQNVTFRCDPISEHNRLYWYRQTLGQGPEFLTYFQNEAQLEKSRLLSDRFSAERPKGSFSTLEIQRTEQGDSAMYLCASTEATNEKLFFGSGTQLSVL.

The chain uses TRBV21-1 and TRBJ2-5; the table's D gene call, TRBD2, was not cross checked with the DNA. TRBV21-1 is designated a pseudogene. There are 16 residues in the CDR3. Written as DNA, the CDR3 is TGTGCCAGCAGCAAACGGTCTAGCGGAGCAAAAGAGACCCAGTACTTC. It codes for CASSKRSSGAKETQYF.

The chain carries TRBV5-5 and TRBJ2-5; 8 bases are shared with TRBD1. The CDR3 length is 16 residues. The V and J ends lost 4 bases and 5 bases, in that order; junction bases with no gene match: 13. Looked up from germline, CDR1 is SGHKS and CDR2 is YYEKEE (reference sequence). The CDR3 region is CASSIGPGTGGETQYF. As DNA, the CDR3 is TGTGCCAGCAGCATCGGGCCCGGGACAGGCGGGGAGACCCAGTACTTC.

This clone was seen only once. The junction and the germline gene differ at one end; a read error may be behind it. The chain employs TRBV7-2 and TRBJ2-4, with 11 bases matching TRBD2. There are 13 residues in the CDR3. Germline CDR1 reads SGHTA; CDR2 reads FQGNSA. The DNA of the CDR3 is TGTGCCAGCAGCTCTTCTAGCGGGAGGACCTCGGACTTC. Protein product: CASSSSSGRTSDF. Full variable domain (rest looked up from reference TRBV7-2 and TRBJ2-4): GAGVSQSPSNKVTEKGKDVELRCDPISGHTALYWYRQSLGQGLEFLIYFQGNSAPDKSGLPSDRFSAERTGGSVSTLTIQRTQQEDSAVYLCASSSSSGRTSDFGAGTRLSVL.

V gene TRBV4-1 combines with J gene TRBJ2-3, with 9 bases lining up with TRBD2. CDR1 and CDR2 from the germline V gene are MGHRA and YSYEKL. After removal of 0 bases from V and 0 bases from J, the junction contained 10 bases not matched to a gene. The CDR3 is made up of 19 amino acids. The CDR3 spells CASSQDLLGLAGSTDTQYF. The CDR3 region has the DNA TGCGCCAGCAGCCAAGATTTATTAGGGCTAGCGGGGAGCACAGATACGCAGTATTTT.

This CDR3 is CASSVPDGGNEQYF. The CDR3 DNA reads as TGTGCCAGCAGCGTACCGGACGGGGGGAACGAGCAGTACTTC. The chain couples TRBV5-4 to TRBJ2-7, with TRBD2 matching 7 bases. Germline lookup yields CDR1 SGHNT and CDR2 YYREEE (reference sequence). This CDR3 is built from 14 residues. J gave up 5 bases and V 4 bases, and 9 bases lay outside the gene matches. Filled out from reference TRBV5-4 and TRBJ2-7, the complete variable domain reads ETGVTQSPTHLIKTRGQQVTLRCSSQSGHNTVSWYQQALGQGPQFIFQYYREEENGRGNFPPRFSGLQFPNYSSELNVNALELDDSALYLCASSVPDGGNEQYFGPGTRLTVT.

This clone was detected a few times. The chain uses TRBV15 and TRBJ1-5, with 8 bases lining up with TRBD1. CDR3 size: 15 residues. V trimming: 3 bases; J trimming: 1 base; junction bases outside the gene matches: 2. Germline values: CDR1 LNHNV, CDR2 YYDKDF (reference sequence). Written as DNA, the CDR3 is TGTGCCACCAGCAGGGACAGGGCGAGCAATCAGCCCCAGCATTTT. It is translated as CATSRDRASNQPQHF.

The gene calls are TRBV4-3 and TRBJ1-1; 8 nucleotides agree with TRBD1. The ends lost 0 bases at V and 8 bases at J; junction bases unmatched: 5. This CDR3 has 14 residues. The V gene's germline CDR1 is LGHNA and CDR2 YSLEER. The CDR3 loop reads CASSQEQGAGEAFF. CDR3 in DNA: TGCGCCAGCAGCCAAGAGCAGGGGGCGGGAGAAGCTTTCTTT.

J is TRBJ2-7 and V is TRBV4-1, with TRBD1 as a possible D gene (5 bases). The CDR3 loop spans 14 amino acids. V was shortened by 2 bases and J by 2 bases, with 10 bases between the two germline ends. Germline CDR1 is MGHRA and CDR2 is YSYEKL. This CDR3 is CASSQRGATYEQYF. The CDR3, as DNA: TGCGCCAGCAGCCAAAGGGGTGCAACCTACGAGCAGTACTTC.

CDR3 bases: TGCGCCAGCAGCTTCGGGACAGTCACAAATGAAAAACTGTTTTTT. Amino acid sequence: CASSFGTVTNEKLFF. The chain couples TRBV5-1 to TRBJ1-4; TRBD1 aligns across 7 bases. The germline CDR1 and CDR2 sequences are SGHRS and YFSETQ. Germline trimming cut 2 bases from V and 5 bases from J; bases unmatched to any gene: 6. This CDR3 has 15 residues.

The V call is TRBV6-5, the J call TRBJ2-1; TRBD1 is a possible D gene (5 bases). CDR1 is MNHEY, CDR2 SVGAGI, per germline. This CDR3 spans 12 amino acids. Trimming pared 6 bases from V and 8 bases from J, leaving 11 bases between. The CDR3 sequence: CASSPGNHEQFF. The CDR3 DNA follows: TGTGCCAGCAGCCCAGGGAATCATGAGCAGTTCTTC.

This chain uses TRBV5-4 with TRBJ2-2; 8 bases map to TRBD1. V shed 4 bases, J shed 5 bases, and the junction held 7 bases outside the gene matches. CDR1 is SGHNT, CDR2 YYREEE, per germline (reference sequence). The length of the CDR3 is 15 residues. The CDR3 DNA reads as TGTGCCAGCAGCCCACAGGGGGGTGATACCGGGGAGCTGTTTTTT. As protein: CASSPQGGDTGELFF.

CDR3 sequence (DNA): TGTGCCAGCAGCGTGGGGGACAGATACACAGATACGCAGTATTTT. Amino acid sequence: CASSVGDRYTDTQYF. The chain joins TRBV9 to TRBJ2-3; 7 bases map to TRBD1. V shed 2 bases, J shed 2 bases, and the junction held 5 bases outside the gene matches. The germline gives CDR1 SGDLS, CDR2 YYNGEE. The CDR3 extends over 15 amino acids.

In this sample, this clone turned up once. This rearrangement joins TRBV9 to TRBJ1-3; TRBD1 matches 8 bases. Germline values: CDR1 SGDLS, CDR2 YYNGEE. V lost 3 bases and J lost 1; bases outside the gene matches: 3. This CDR3 contains 15 residues. The CDR3 nucleotides read TGTGCCAGCAGCGAGCAGGGGGCTTCTGGAAACACCATATATTTT. This encodes CASSEQGASGNTIYF.

V usage is TRBV6-1 and J usage is TRBJ1-2, with D possibly being TRBD1 (5 bases). The CDR3 is made up of 13 amino acids. Trimming removed 1 base at V and 4 bases at J, with 7 bases between. Germline CDR1 and CDR2: MNHNS and SASEGT. DNA for the CDR3: TGTGCCAGCAGTGAAGAGGGACTCTATGGCTACACCTTC. Encoded protein: CASSEEGLYGYTF.

The V gene is TRBV6-4, the J gene TRBJ2-2, with D perhaps TRBD2 (6 bases). Germline values: CDR1 MRHNA, CDR2 SNTAGT. Trimming took off 5 bases at V and 5 bases at J, with 12 bases between the two ends. This CDR3 has 14 residues. The CDR3 nucleotides are TGTGCCAGCAGTTCGGGCCGGGAGACCGGGGAGCTGTTTTTT. Its translation: CASSSGRETGELFF.

The V call is TRBV30, the J call TRBJ1-2; no firm D call. CDR3 length: 13 residues. Trimming stripped 4 bases from V and 6 bases from J, with 15 bases between. Germline CDR1 is GTSNPN and CDR2 is SVGIG (reference sequence). The CDR3 reads CAWTPRGSNGYTF. CDR3 DNA: TGTGCCTGGACCCCCCGGGGATCTAATGGCTACACCTTC.

J is TRBJ1-1 and V is TRBV5-1; no clear D. The CDR3 is made up of 14 amino acids. Trimming stripped 3 bases from V and 0 bases from J, with 9 bases between. In germline, CDR1 is SGHRS, CDR2 YFSETQ. The CDR3 loop is CASSWAGMNTEAFF. The CDR3 bases are TGCGCCAGCAGCTGGGCAGGTATGAACACTGAAGCTTTCTTT.

The chain combines TRBV10-3 with TRBJ2-1; no reliable D call. The V and J ends lost 2 bases and 7 bases respectively, with 3 bases between them. The germline CDR1 and CDR2 sequences are ENHRY and SYGVKD. The CDR3 is 11 residues long. The CDR3: CAISEVNEQFF. The DNA of the CDR3 is TGTGCCATCAGTGAGGTTAATGAGCAGTTCTTC.

The CDR3 DNA reads as TGCGCCAGCAGTGACCCCGGCAAAGAGCAGTACTTC. Translation gives CASSDPGKEQYF. V and J are TRBV10-2 and TRBJ2-5, with D uncertain. In germline, CDR1 is WSHSY, CDR2 SAAADI. V was pared by 3 bases and J by 11 bases, with 13 bases between. This CDR3 contains 12 residues.

This chain joins TRBV6-6 and TRBJ2-7; 9 nucleotides line up with TRBD1. The CDR3 length is 14 residues. V trimming: 4 bases; J trimming: 1 base; junction bases outside the gene matches: 2. The germline V gene encodes CDR1 MNHNY and CDR2 SVGAGI (reference sequence). CDR3 in DNA: TGTGCCAGCAGTTCGACAGGGGGGTCCTACGAGCAGTACGTC. It encodes CASSSTGGSYEQYV.